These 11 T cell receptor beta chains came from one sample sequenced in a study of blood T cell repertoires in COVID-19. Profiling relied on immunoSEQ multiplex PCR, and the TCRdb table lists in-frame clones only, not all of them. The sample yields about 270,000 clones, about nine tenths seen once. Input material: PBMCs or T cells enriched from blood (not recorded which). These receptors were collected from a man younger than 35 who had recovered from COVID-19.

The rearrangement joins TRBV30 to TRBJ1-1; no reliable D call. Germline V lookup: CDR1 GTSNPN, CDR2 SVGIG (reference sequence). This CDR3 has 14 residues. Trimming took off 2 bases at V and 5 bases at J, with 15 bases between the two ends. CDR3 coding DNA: TGTGCCTGGAGTAAGCGGATAGGTCGGACTGAAGCTTTCTTT. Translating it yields CAWSKRIGRTEAFF.

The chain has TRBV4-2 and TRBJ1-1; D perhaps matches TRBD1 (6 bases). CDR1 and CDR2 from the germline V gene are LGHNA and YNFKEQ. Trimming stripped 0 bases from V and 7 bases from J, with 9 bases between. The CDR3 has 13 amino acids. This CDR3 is CASSQEWDIEAFF. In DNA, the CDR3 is TGTGCCAGCAGCCAAGAATGGGACATTGAAGCTTTCTTT.

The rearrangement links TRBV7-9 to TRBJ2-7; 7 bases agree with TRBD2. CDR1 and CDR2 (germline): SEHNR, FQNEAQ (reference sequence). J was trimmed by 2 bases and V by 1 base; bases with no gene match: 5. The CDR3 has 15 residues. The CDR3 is CASSLVGGGTYEQYF. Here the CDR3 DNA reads TGTGCCAGCAGCTTAGTTGGCGGGGGTACCTACGAGCAGTACTTC. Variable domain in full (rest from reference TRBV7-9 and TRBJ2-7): DTGVSQNPRHKITKRGQNVTFRCDPISEHNRLYWYRQTLGQGPEFLTYFQNEAQLEKSRLLSDRFSAERPKGSFSTLEIQRTEQGDSAMYLCASSLVGGGTYEQYFGPGTRLTVT.

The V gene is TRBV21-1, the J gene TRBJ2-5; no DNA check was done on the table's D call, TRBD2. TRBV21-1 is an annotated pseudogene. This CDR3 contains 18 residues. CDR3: CASRLKAGGWDVGETQYF. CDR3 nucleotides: TGTGCCAGCAGACTCAAAGCGGGAGGTTGGGATGTTGGGGAGACCCAGTACTTC.

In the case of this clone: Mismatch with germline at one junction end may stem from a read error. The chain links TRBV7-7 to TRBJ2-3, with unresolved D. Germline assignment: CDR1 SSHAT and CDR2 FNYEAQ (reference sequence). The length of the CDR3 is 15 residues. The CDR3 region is CASSRDGRATDTQYF. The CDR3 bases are TGTGCTAGCAGCCGTGATGGGCGAGCCACAGATACGCAGTATTTT.

The CDR3 region is CASSPLAGETAGEQYF. The CDR3, as DNA: TGCGCCAGCAGCCCCCTAGCGGGAGAGACCGCTGGCGAGCAGTACTTC. The chain recombines TRBV5-1 with TRBJ2-7, with 10 nucleotides matching TRBD2. Germline CDR1 and CDR2: SGHRS and YFSETQ. Losses at the gene ends were 4 bases for V and 6 bases for J; bases not matched to a gene: 13. This CDR3 region has 16 residues. Together with reference TRBV5-1 and TRBJ2-7, the CDR3 gives the full variable domain: KAGVTQTPRYLIKTRGQQVTLSCSPISGHRSVSWYQQTPGQGLQFLFEYFSETQRNKGNFPGRFSGRQFSNSRSEMNVSTLELGDSALYLCASSPLAGETAGEQYFGPGTRLTVT.

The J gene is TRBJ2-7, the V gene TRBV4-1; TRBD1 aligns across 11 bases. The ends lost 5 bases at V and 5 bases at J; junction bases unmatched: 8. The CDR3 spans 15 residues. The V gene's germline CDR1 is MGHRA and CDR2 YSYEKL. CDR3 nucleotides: TGCGCCAGCAGCATAGAGGACAGGGGGCAACACGAGCAGTACTTC. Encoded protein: CASSIEDRGQHEQYF.

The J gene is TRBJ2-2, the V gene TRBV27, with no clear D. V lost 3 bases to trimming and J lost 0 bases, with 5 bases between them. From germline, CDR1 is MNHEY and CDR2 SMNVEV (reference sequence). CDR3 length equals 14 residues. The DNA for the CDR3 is TGTGCCAGCAGTTTCCCCGCGAACACCGGGGAGCTGTTTTTT. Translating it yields CASSFPANTGELFF.

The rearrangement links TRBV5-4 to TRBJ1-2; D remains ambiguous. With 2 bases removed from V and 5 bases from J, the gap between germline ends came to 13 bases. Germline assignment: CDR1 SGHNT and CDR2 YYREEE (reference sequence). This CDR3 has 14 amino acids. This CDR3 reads CASSFWQALYGYTF. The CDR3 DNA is TGTGCCAGCAGCTTTTGGCAGGCACTTTATGGCTACACCTTC. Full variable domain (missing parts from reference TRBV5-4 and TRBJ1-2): ETGVTQSPTHLIKTRGQQVTLRCSSQSGHNTVSWYQQALGQGPQFIFQYYREEENGRGNFPPRFSGLQFPNYSSELNVNALELDDSALYLCASSFWQALYGYTFGSGTRLTVV.

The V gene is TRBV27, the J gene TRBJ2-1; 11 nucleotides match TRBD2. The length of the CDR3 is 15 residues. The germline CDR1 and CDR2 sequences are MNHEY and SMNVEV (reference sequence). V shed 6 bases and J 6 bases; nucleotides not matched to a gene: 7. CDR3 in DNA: TGTGCCAGCAGATTCAGACTAGCGGGGAGCAATGAGCAGTTCTTC. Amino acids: CASRFRLAGSNEQFF.

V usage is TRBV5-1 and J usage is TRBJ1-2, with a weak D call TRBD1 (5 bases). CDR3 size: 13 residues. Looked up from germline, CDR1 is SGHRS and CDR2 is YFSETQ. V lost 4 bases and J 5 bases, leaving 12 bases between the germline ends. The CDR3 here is CASSPGAEYGYTF. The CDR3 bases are TGCGCCAGCAGCCCTGGGGCAGAATATGGCTACACCTTC.